A selection of T cell receptor beta chains follows, all from one sample in a study of CD8 T cells in Susac syndrome. TCRdb re-derived calls from the immunoSEQ multiplex PCR reads in MiXCR, one entry per CDR3 protein. There are fewer than 65,000 distinct CDR3 sequences in the sample; around 94% occur only once, and approximately 0.2% lies in the top ten. Sequencing used CD8+ T cells from PBMCs. The receptor source for this set is a human donor in good health. The CDR3 runs from the conserved cysteine through the conserved F or W. A D gene is named only where the DNA matches it firmly. The size field is filled for only some rows; it gives once, few, many or a size class.

TRBJ1-1	TRBV7-9	.	14	TRBD1	TGTGCCAGCAGCTTAGCACAGGGGTGGACTGAAGCTTTCTTT	CASSLAQGWTEAFF
TRBJ1-1	TRBV7-9	.	16	TRBD1	TGTGCCAGCAGCCCGCCCCGGGACAGAGAGAACACTGAAGCTTTCTTT	CASSPPRDRENTEAFF
TRBJ1-2	TRBV15	once	15	TRBD1	TGTGCCACCAGCAAAGGACAGGGGATGGCCTATGGCTACACCTTC	CATSKGQGMAYGYTF
TRBJ1-2	TRBV28	.	16	.	TGTGCCAGCAGTTCAAGGGACGGCTCCCACTTCTATGGCTACACCTTC	CASSSRDGSHFYGYTF
TRBJ1-5	TRBV5-5	.	15	TRBD1	TGTGCCAGCAGCCCGCAGGGGGTTAGCAATCAGCCCCAGCATTTT	CASSPQGVSNQPQHF
TRBJ2-7	TRBV5-1	.	15	.	TGCGCCAGCAGCTTCTATTCCGGGACCTTCTACGAGCAGTACTTC	CASSFYSGTFYEQYF
TRBJ1-6	TRBV6-1	.	17	TRBD1	TGTGCCACCCAGCCTCAAACGGACAGGGATCTCTCCTCACCCCTCCACTTT	CATQPQTDRDLSSPLHF
TRBJ2-2	TRBV6-6	.	12	.	TGTGCCAGCAGCCCCTCATTCGGGGAGCTGTTTTTT	CASSPSFGELFF
TRBJ2-3	TRBV5-1	.	14	.	TGCGCCAGCAGCTTGGAGGCGGGAACAGATACGCAGTATTTT	CASSLEAGTDTQYF
TRBJ2-7	TRBV12-3/TRBV12-4	.	18	TRBD1	TGTGCCAGCAGTTTAGGTCTTCGGTCCGGACAGGGGGATTTTGAGCAGTACTTC	CASSLGLRSGQGDFEQYF
TRBJ1-2	TRBV4-1	.	12	.	TGCGCCAGCAATGGGGATCCCTATGGCTACACCTTC	CASNGDPYGYTF
TRBJ1-4	TRBV13	.	15	TRBD1	TGTGCCAGCAGCTCCCGGACAGGGGGGAATGAAAAACTGTTTTTT	CASSSRTGGNEKLFF
TRBJ2-3	TRBV25-1	.	13	.	TGTGCCTCTCAGGGCAGGGTCCCAGATACGCAGTATTTT	CASQGRVPDTQYF
TRBJ2-7	TRBV11-1	.	15	TRBD1	TGTGCCAGCAGCCCCCGGGACAGGACTTTCTACGAGCAGTACTTC	CASSPRDRTFYEQYF
TRBJ2-5	TRBV12-3/TRBV12-4	.	15	.	TGTGCCAGCAGCACCCCGGGGTTGCGCCAAGAGACCCAGTACTTC	CASSTPGLRQETQYF
TRBJ1-2	TRBV12-3/TRBV12-4	.	11	.	TGTGCCACCTCCGTATGGGAGGTGTACACCTTC	CATSVWEVYTF
TRBJ2-7	TRBV27	.	17	TRBD1	TGTGCCAGCAGTGTATCCCCGGGACAGAGGTTTGACTACGAGCAGTACTTC	CASSVSPGQRFDYEQYF
TRBJ2-3	TRBV10-3	.	18	TRBD2	TGTGCCATCAGTGAGTCGACAGGGACTAGCGGGGGTACAGATACGCAGTATTTT	CAISESTGTSGGTDTQYF